What follows describes a single T cell receptor (beta chain). CDR3 length: 15 amino acids. V dropped 0 bases and J dropped 3; count of bases not matched to a gene: 2. Germline CDR1 is LGHNA and CDR2 is YSLEER. This sample is part of a study of OX40 agonist ivuxolimab in advanced cancers. The method was immunoSEQ multiplex PCR; TCRdb's version includes in-frame clones alone and lacks a portion of them. Of tens of thousands of clones in the sample, over 80% were seen once. This specimen consisted of CD4+ or CD8+ T cells sorted from blood, obtained in a trial of the OX40 agonist ivuxolimab. This sequence originates from an adult with an advanced solid tumor such as melanoma, head and neck, liver or kidney cancer. The chain employs TRBV4-3 and TRBJ2-7; 10 bases map to TRBD2. The CDR3 is CASSQELAGNYEQYF. The CDR3 DNA reads as TGCGCCAGCAGCCAAGAACTAGCGGGAAACTACGAGCAGTACTTC.